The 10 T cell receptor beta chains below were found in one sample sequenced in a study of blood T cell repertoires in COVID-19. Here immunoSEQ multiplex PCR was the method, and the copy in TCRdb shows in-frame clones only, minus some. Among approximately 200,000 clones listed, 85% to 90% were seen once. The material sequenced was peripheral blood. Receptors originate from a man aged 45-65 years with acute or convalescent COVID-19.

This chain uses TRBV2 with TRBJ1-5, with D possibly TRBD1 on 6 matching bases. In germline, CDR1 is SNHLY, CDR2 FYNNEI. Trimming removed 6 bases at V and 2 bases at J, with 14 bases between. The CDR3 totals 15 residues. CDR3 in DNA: TGTGCCAGCAGAGCACAGGGAGGGGGCAATCAGCCCCAGCATTTT. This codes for CASRAQGGGNQPQHF.

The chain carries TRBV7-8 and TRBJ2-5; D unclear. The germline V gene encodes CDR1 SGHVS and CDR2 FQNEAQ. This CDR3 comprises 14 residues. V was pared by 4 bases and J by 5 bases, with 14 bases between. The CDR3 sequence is CASSSPPNGETQYF. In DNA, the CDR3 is TGTGCCAGCAGCTCACCCCCCAACGGGGAGACCCAGTACTTC.

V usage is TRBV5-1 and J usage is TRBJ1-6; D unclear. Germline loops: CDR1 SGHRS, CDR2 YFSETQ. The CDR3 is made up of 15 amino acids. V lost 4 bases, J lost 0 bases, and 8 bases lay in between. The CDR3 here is CASSPISSYNSPLHF. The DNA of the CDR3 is TGCGCCAGCAGCCCCATTAGCTCCTATAATTCACCCCTCCACTTT.

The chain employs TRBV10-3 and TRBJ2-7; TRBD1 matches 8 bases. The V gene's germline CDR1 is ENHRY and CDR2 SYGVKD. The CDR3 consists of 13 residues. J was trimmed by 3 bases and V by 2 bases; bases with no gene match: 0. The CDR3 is CAISEDRGYEQYF. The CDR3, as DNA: TGTGCCATCAGTGAGGACAGGGGCTACGAGCAGTACTTC.

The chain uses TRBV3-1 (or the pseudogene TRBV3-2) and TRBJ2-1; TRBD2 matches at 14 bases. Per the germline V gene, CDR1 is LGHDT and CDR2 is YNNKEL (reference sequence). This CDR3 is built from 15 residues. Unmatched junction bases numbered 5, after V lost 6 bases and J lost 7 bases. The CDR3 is CASSLGTSGGNEQFF. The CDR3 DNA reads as TGTGCCAGCAGTCTCGGGACTAGCGGGGGTAATGAGCAGTTCTTC.

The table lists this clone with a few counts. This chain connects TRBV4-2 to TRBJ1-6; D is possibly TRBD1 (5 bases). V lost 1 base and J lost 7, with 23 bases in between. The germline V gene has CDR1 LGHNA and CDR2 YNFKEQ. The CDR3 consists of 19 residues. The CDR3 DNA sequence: TGTGCCAGCAGCCAAGCCTTAAGTGGGGCGACCACTCTGAATTCACCCCTCCACTTT. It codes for CASSQALSGATTLNSPLHF.

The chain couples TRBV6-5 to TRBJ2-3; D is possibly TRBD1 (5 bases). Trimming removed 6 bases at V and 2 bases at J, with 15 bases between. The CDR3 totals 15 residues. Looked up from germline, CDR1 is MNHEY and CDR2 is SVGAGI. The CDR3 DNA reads TGTGCCAGCAGCGCCAGGGTGCGTCCCACAGATACGCAGTATTTT. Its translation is CASSARVRPTDTQYF.

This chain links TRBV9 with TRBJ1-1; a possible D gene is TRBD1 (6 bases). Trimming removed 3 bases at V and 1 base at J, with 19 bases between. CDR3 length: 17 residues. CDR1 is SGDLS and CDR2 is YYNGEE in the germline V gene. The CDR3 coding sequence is TGTGCCAGCAGCGGCCCCCAAACCGTAGGGGGGAACACTGAAGCTTTCTTT. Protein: CASSGPQTVGGNTEAFF.

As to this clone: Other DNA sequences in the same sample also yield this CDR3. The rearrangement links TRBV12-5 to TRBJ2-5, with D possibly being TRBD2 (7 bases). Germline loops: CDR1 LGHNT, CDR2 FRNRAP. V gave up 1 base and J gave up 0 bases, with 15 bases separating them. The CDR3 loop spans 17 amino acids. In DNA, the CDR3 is TGTGCTAGTGGTTTGGCATCGACGGGGGGCCACCAAGAGACCCAGTACTTC. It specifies CASGLASTGGHQETQYF.

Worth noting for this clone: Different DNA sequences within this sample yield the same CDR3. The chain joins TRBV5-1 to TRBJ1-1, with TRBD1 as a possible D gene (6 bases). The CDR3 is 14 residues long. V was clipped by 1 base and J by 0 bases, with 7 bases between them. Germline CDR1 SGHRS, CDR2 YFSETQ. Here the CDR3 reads CASSLTGLNTEAFF. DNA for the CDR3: TGCGCCAGCAGCTTGACAGGGCTGAACACTGAAGCTTTCTTT.